The next 32 T cell receptor beta chains were all read from a single sample in a study of blood T cell repertoires in COVID-19. Here immunoSEQ multiplex PCR was the method, and the copy in TCRdb shows in-frame clones only, minus some. Of under 200,000 clones in the sample, approximately 90% are singletons; the top ten hold nearly 0.55%. The specimen was peripheral blood. The receptors derive from a man over 45 with acute or convalescent COVID-19.

The chain links TRBV29-1 to TRBJ2-1; 11 positions match TRBD2. The germline CDR1 and CDR2 sequences are SQVTM and ANQGSEA. The CDR3 contains 16 residues. V gave up 4 bases and J gave up 1 base; unmatched junction bases: 6. CDR3 sequence (DNA): TGCAGCGTTGTAGCGGGAGGGCCGATGTCCTACAATGAGCAGTTCTTC. Amino acid sequence: CSVVAGGPMSYNEQFF.

The chain employs TRBV27 and TRBJ1-5; no definite D call. CDR1 and CDR2 (germline): MNHEY, SMNVEV (reference sequence). The CDR3 consists of 14 residues. Trimming took 3 bases from V and 9 from J, leaving 15 bases between them. The CDR3 here is CASSLNVPYWPQHF. Here the CDR3 DNA reads TGTGCCAGCAGTTTGAACGTCCCCTATTGGCCCCAGCATTTT.

The rearrangement links TRBV3-1 (or the pseudogene TRBV3-2) to TRBJ2-2, with 7 bases identical to TRBD2. CDR3 length: 18 amino acids. The trim removed 0 bases at V and 6 bases at J, leaving 13 bases unmatched. Germline V lookup: CDR1 LGHDT, CDR2 YNNKEL (reference sequence). In DNA form, the CDR3 reads TGTGCCAGCAGCCAAGATCCAAGGAGGGAGGGCCCAGCCGGGGAGCTGTTTTTT. It specifies CASSQDPRREGPAGELFF.

This clone appeared once. This chain uses TRBV5-1 with TRBJ2-5, with 8 positions matching TRBD1. Looked up from germline, CDR1 is SGHRS and CDR2 is YFSETQ. V was pared by 4 bases and J by 5 bases, with 4 bases of the junction left unmatched. The CDR3 has 13 residues. The CDR3 sequence: CASSKGQAETQYF. The DNA of the CDR3 is TGCGCCAGCAGCAAGGGACAGGCGGAGACCCAGTACTTC.

J is TRBJ1-4 and V is TRBV19, with unresolved D. The CDR3 extends over 15 amino acids. Germline V lookup: CDR1 LNHDA, CDR2 SQIVND (reference sequence). V lost 7 bases, J lost 4 bases, and 16 bases lay in between. For the CDR3, the DNA is TGTGCCAGTAATGGAGCCGTCAGACTTAATGAAAAACTGTTTTTT. Its protein is CASNGAVRLNEKLFF.

This chain links TRBV5-5 with TRBJ2-2, with a possible D match to TRBD1 (5 bases). Trimming shortened V by 0 bases and J by 6 bases, and 18 bases separated the two germline ends. The CDR3 is 17 residues long. Germline CDR1 SGHKS, CDR2 YYEKEE (reference sequence). The CDR3 spells CASSLVPQGYNAGELFF. The DNA for the CDR3 is TGTGCCAGCAGCTTGGTGCCCCAGGGTTACAACGCCGGGGAGCTGTTTTTT.

This chain links TRBV19 with TRBJ2-5; D gene uncertain. V lost 1 base and J 9 bases, leaving 15 bases between the germline ends. Germline lookup yields CDR1 LNHDA and CDR2 SQIVND (reference sequence). This CDR3 is 14 amino acids long. The CDR3 loop reads CASSIAQRSVAQYF. The CDR3 nucleotides are TGTGCCAGTAGTATAGCTCAGCGCTCAGTGGCCCAGTACTTC. The full variable domain, with the rest looked up from reference TRBV19 and TRBJ2-5, is DGGITQSPKYLFRKEGQNVTLSCEQNLNHDAMYWYRQDPGQGLRLIYYSQIVNDFQKGDIAEGYSVSREKKESFPLTVTSAQKNPTAFYLCASSIAQRSVAQYFGPGTRLLVL.

The J gene is TRBJ2-7, the V gene TRBV18; the match to TRBD1 covers 11 bases. Germline V CDR1 and CDR2: KGHSH, LQKENI. Trimming took 6 bases from V and 6 from J; bases not matched to a gene: 7. The CDR3 loop spans 14 amino acids. Here the CDR3 DNA reads TGTGCCAGCTCGGGTGGACAGGGGGCTGGCGAGCAGTACGTC. Its protein is CASSGGQGAGEQYV.

The chain is built from TRBV5-6 and TRBJ2-7, with D possibly being TRBD2 (5 bases). The length of the CDR3 is 12 residues. Germline CDR1 reads SGHDT; CDR2 reads YYEEEE. The V gene lost 5 bases and the J gene lost 0 bases, with 6 bases spanning the gap. Here the CDR3 DNA reads TGTGCCAGCAGGGGGAGCTCCTACGAGCAGTACTTC. Translation gives CASRGSSYEQYF.

The V call is TRBV7-9, the J call TRBJ2-2, with 7 bases fitting TRBD1. Germline CDR1 is SEHNR and CDR2 is FQNEAQ (reference sequence). V lost 5 bases to trimming and J lost 4 bases; unmatched junction nucleotides: 13. The CDR3 has 17 amino acids. The CDR3 sequence is CASSPLFETGRTGELFF. CDR3 nucleotide sequence: TGTGCCAGCAGCCCCCTTTTCGAGACAGGGCGCACCGGGGAGCTGTTTTTT.

The CDR3 sequence: CASSPRTSDSYEQYF. Here the CDR3 DNA reads TGTGCCAGCTCACCCCGGACTAGCGATTCCTACGAGCAGTACTTC. The genes are TRBV18 and TRBJ2-7; 9 nucleotides align to TRBD2. Per germline, CDR1 KGHSH and CDR2 LQKENI. This CDR3 is built from 15 residues. V lost 3 bases, J lost 1 base, and 4 bases stayed unmatched.

V and J are TRBV4-1 and TRBJ1-3; weak D call: TRBD1 (5 bases). Germline lookup yields CDR1 MGHRA and CDR2 YSYEKL. The CDR3 loop spans 17 amino acids. Trimming left V 1 base short and J 0 bases short, with 13 bases between. In nucleotides, the CDR3 is TGCGCCAGCAGCCAAGCCCTCAGGGTAAACTCTGGAAACACCATATATTTT. This translates into CASSQALRVNSGNTIYF.

The genes are TRBV5-1 and TRBJ2-1; D perhaps matches TRBD1 (6 bases). Germline CDR1 is SGHRS and CDR2 is YFSETQ. With 2 bases removed from V and 7 bases from J, the gap between germline ends came to 7 bases. There are 12 residues in the CDR3. CDR3 DNA sequence: TGCGCCAGCAGCTTCAGGGGTAATGAGCAGTTCTTC. This gives the protein CASSFRGNEQFF.

The chain employs TRBV7-2 and TRBJ1-2; 11 bases line up with TRBD1. Losses at the gene ends were 1 base for V and 8 bases for J; bases not matched to a gene: 6. The CDR3 consists of 15 residues. Germline CDR1 SGHTA, CDR2 FQGNSA. Written as DNA, the CDR3 is TGTGCCAGCAGCTTAGGAGGGACAGGGGGTAGGGGCTACACCTTC. This translates into CASSLGGTGGRGYTF.

The V gene is TRBV7-9, the J gene TRBJ2-1; 8 bases are shared with TRBD2. The junction had 7 bases not matched to a gene; V was cut back by 3 bases and J by 6 bases. The germline CDR1 and CDR2 sequences are SEHNR and FQNEAQ (reference sequence). The CDR3 runs 15 residues. The CDR3 bases are TGTGCCAGCAGCTTTAGCGGGGCGGGGGGCAATGAGCAGTTCTTC. Protein sequence: CASSFSGAGGNEQFF.

This clone came up once. The V call is TRBV30, the J call TRBJ2-5, with a possible D match to TRBD2 (8 bases). The CDR3 runs to 14 residues. Germline V gives CDR1 GTSNPN, CDR2 SVGIG (reference sequence). The V gene lost 4 bases and the J gene lost 2 bases, with 14 bases spanning the gap. CDR3 protein: CAWTRGGQQETQYF. The CDR3 DNA reads as TGTGCCTGGACCCGGGGGGGACAGCAAGAGACCCAGTACTTC.

The rearrangement joins TRBV6-5 to TRBJ1-1; the D is unclear. The V gene lost 0 bases and the J gene lost 4 bases, with 12 bases spanning the gap. The CDR3 is 15 residues long. CDR1 MNHEY and CDR2 SVGAGI come from the germline V gene. The CDR3 DNA sequence: TGTGCCAGCAGTTACTCGCGGCCACTTAGCACTGAAGCTTTCTTT. This encodes CASSYSRPLSTEAFF.

The chain joins TRBV3-1 (or the pseudogene TRBV3-2) to TRBJ2-7; 7 bases map to TRBD2. V trimming: 6 bases; J trimming: 5 bases; junction bases outside the gene matches: 4. Germline values: CDR1 LGHDT, CDR2 YNNKEL (reference sequence). This CDR3 contains 12 residues. The CDR3 protein is CASSGGGNEQYV. CDR3 DNA: TGTGCCAGCAGTGGGGGGGGGAACGAGCAGTACGTC.

A word on this clone: The limits of the CDR3 on the DNA are not certain, so only TCRdb's listed CDR3 is given. V usage is TRBV12-2 and J usage is TRBJ2-7; the table's D call TRBD2 went unverified against the DNA. TRBV12-2 is a recognized pseudogene. The CDR3 totals 15 residues, both ends included. The chain's CDR3 is CASRWGSGASYEQYV.

The table lists this clone with a few counts. The chain links TRBV14 to TRBJ2-5; TRBD1 matches at 8 bases. The trim removed 4 bases at V and 1 base at J, leaving 8 bases unmatched. Per germline, CDR1 SGHDN and CDR2 FVKESK. This CDR3 has 16 residues. In nucleotides, the CDR3 is TGTGCCAGCAGCCCCAGGACAGGGTGGGGCCAAGAGACCCAGTACTTC. It translates to CASSPRTGWGQETQYF.

This clone was counted only a few times. This sequence joins TRBV6-4 and TRBJ2-1; tentatively, D is TRBD2 (5 bases). The CDR3 has 15 residues. V was trimmed by 4 bases and J by 6 bases, leaving 16 bases between them. Germline CDR1 and CDR2: MRHNA and SNTAGT. In DNA, the CDR3 is TGTGCCAGCAGTGTTTCGGGGTCCCGAGGCAATGAGCAGTTCTTC. Translated: CASSVSGSRGNEQFF.

The V call is TRBV11-2, the J call TRBJ2-1, with D possibly TRBD2 on 7 matching bases. Trimming took off 1 base at V and 5 bases at J, with 12 bases between the two ends. CDR3 length: 15 residues. Germline V gives CDR1 SGHAT, CDR2 FQNNGV. DNA of the CDR3: TGTGCCAGCAGCTTAGGGTGGGGGGGGCACAATGAGCAGTTCTTC. Protein: CASSLGWGGHNEQFF.

This chain joins TRBV6-5 and TRBJ1-5, with D maybe TRBD1 (5 bases). Germline V gene lookup returns CDR1 MNHEY and CDR2 SVGAGI. The CDR3 contains 14 residues. V lost 6 bases and J lost 4, with 13 bases in between. CDR3 coding DNA: TGTGCCAGCAGAGGGGTCACAGTAAATCAGCCCCAGCATTTT. It specifies CASRGVTVNQPQHF.

The V and J genes are TRBV10-3 and TRBJ1-5, with a possible D match to TRBD1 (5 bases). CDR3 length: 16 amino acids. Germline CDR1 and CDR2: ENHRY and SYGVKD. V gave up 2 bases and J gave up 3 bases, with 14 bases separating them. The CDR3 DNA sequence: TGTGCCATCAGTGAGACCCCTACGGGGGTCAATCAGCCCCAGCATTTT. Its translation is CAISETPTGVNQPQHF.

J is TRBJ2-3 and V is TRBV7-9, with TRBD2 matching over 14 bases. The CDR3 totals 14 residues. Germline CDR1 reads SEHNR; CDR2 reads FQNEAQ (reference sequence). Trimming removed 8 bases from V and 3 bases from J; junction bases left unmatched: 1. The CDR3 DNA is TGTGCCAGCGGGACTAGCGGGAGTACAGATACGCAGTATTTT. As protein: CASGTSGSTDTQYF.

Concerning this clone: Other DNA sequences in this sample translate to the same CDR3. The chain has TRBV7-2 and TRBJ1-1; D is uncertain. The CDR3 loop spans 14 amino acids. V was cut by 5 bases and J by 0 bases, with 10 bases left in between. Germline V gene data show CDR1 as SGHTA and CDR2 as FQGNSA. The CDR3 is CASSPPGLNTEAFF. DNA for the CDR3: TGTGCCAGCAGCCCCCCAGGCCTGAACACTGAAGCTTTCTTT.

This chain uses TRBV7-2 with TRBJ2-1; no clear D. The CDR3 totals 12 residues. Germline-derived CDR1 and CDR2 are SGHTA and FQGNSA. V was pared by 5 bases and J by 6 bases, with 8 bases between. The CDR3 DNA reads TGTGCCAGCAGCCTTCAGGCCAATGAGCAGTTCTTC. Its translation: CASSLQANEQFF.

This clone was seen a handful of times. This rearrangement joins TRBV30 to TRBJ2-7; D not resolved. The CDR3 loop spans 12 amino acids. V lost 0 bases and J 4 bases, leaving 7 bases between the germline ends. The V gene's germline CDR1 is GTSNPN and CDR2 SVGIG (reference sequence). CDR3 region: CAWSVDTYEQYF. In DNA, the CDR3 is TGTGCCTGGAGTGTAGACACTTACGAGCAGTACTTC.

The J gene is TRBJ1-1, the V gene TRBV2; 10 bases line up with TRBD1. Germline trimming cut 10 bases from V and 3 bases from J; bases unmatched to any gene: 11. Germline loops: CDR1 SNHLY, CDR2 FYNNEI. The CDR3 has 15 amino acids. The DNA for the CDR3 is TGTGCCACCTCGGGGACAGGGGCTATCGACACTGAAGCTTTCTTT. It translates to CATSGTGAIDTEAFF.

Notes on this clone: The same CDR3 also results from other DNA sequences found in this sample. In nucleotides, the CDR3 is TGTGCCAGCAGCTTAGGACTAAGCACAGATACGCAGTATTTT. As protein: CASSLGLSTDTQYF. The chain is built from TRBV7-2 and TRBJ2-3; D perhaps matches TRBD2 (5 bases). The germline V gene encodes CDR1 SGHTA and CDR2 FQGNSA. This CDR3 spans 14 amino acids. V lost 1 base and J lost 0, with 5 bases in between.

V gene TRBV6-5 combines with J gene TRBJ1-4; D ambiguous. CDR1 is MNHEY, CDR2 SVGAGI, per germline. The CDR3 covers 14 residues. The V end was cut by 6 bases, the J end by 7 bases, with 15 bases between. CDR3 sequence: CASRRPESGEKLFF. For the CDR3, the DNA is TGTGCCAGCAGGAGGCCTGAATCTGGTGAAAAACTGTTTTTT.

The chain couples TRBV28 to TRBJ1-1; TRBD1 aligns across 7 bases. There are 13 residues in the CDR3. Germline CDR1 and CDR2: MDHEN and SYDVKM. J lost 1 base, V lost 4 bases, and 0 bases had no gene match. CDR3 DNA: TGTGCCAGCAGTTACAGGGGGAACACTGAAGCTTTCTTT. This sequence encodes CASSYRGNTEAFF.